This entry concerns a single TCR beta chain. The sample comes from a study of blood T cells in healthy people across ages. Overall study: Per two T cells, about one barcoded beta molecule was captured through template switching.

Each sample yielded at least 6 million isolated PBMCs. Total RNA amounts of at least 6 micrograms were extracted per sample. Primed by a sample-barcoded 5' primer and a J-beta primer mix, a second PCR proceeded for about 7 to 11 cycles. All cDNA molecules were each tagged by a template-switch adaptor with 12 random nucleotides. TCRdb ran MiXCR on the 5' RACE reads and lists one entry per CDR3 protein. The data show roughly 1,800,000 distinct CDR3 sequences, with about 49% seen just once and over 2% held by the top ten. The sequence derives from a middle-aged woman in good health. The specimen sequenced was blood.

CDR3 in DNA: TGCAGCGTTGACGGGCAGGGGGTAGTGGAGACCCAGTTCTTC. This sequence encodes CSVDGQGVVETQFF. V and J are TRBV29-1 and TRBJ2-1, with 7 bases identical to TRBD1. The ends lost 3 bases at V and 13 bases at J; junction bases unmatched: 15. CDR1 is SQVTM and CDR2 is ANQGSEA in the germline V gene. The CDR3 totals 14 residues.